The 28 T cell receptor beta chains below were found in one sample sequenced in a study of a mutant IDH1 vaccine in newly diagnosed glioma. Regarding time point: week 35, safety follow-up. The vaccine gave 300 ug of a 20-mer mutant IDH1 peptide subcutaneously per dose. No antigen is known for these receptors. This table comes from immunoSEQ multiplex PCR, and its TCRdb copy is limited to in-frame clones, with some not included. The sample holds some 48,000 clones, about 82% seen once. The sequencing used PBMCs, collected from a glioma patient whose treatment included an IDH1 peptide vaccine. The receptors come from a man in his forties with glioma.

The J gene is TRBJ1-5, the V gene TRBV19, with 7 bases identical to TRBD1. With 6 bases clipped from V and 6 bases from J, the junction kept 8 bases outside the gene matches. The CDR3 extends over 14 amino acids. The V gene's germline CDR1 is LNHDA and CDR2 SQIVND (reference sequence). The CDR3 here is CASSKTGNGQPQHF. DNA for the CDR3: TGTGCCAGTAGCAAGACAGGGAACGGTCAGCCCCAGCATTTT.

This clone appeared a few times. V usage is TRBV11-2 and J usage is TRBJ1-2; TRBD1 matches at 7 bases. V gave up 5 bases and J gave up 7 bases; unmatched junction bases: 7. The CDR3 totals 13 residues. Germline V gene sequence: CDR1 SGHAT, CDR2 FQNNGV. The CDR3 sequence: CASSPDRAGGYTF. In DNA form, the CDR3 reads TGTGCCAGCAGCCCTGACAGGGCCGGTGGCTACACCTTC.

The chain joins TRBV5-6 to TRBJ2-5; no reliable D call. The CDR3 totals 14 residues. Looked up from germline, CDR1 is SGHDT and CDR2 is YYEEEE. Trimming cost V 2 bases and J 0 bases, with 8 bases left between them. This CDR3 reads CASSFGGYQETQYF. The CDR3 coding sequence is TGTGCCAGCAGCTTCGGTGGGTACCAAGAGACCCAGTACTTC.

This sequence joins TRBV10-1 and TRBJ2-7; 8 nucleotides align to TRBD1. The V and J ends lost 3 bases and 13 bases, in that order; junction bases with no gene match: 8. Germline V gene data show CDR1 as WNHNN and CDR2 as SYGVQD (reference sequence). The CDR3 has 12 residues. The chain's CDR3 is CASSDNQGACYF. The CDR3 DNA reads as TGCGCCAGCAGTGACAACCAGGGGGCATGTTACTTC.

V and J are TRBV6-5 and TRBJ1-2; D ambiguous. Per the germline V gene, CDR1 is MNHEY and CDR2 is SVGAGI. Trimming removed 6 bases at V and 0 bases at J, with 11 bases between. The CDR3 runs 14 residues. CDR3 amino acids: CASRGGRPNYGYTF. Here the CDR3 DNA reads TGTGCCAGCAGGGGAGGTCGACCTAACTATGGCTACACCTTC.

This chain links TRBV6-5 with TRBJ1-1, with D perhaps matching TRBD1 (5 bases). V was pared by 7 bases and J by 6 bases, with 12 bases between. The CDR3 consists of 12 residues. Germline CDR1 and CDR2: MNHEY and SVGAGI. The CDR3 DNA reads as TGTGCCAGCACCCGGGGGGGGGCTGAAGCTTTCTTT. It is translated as CASTRGGAEAFF.

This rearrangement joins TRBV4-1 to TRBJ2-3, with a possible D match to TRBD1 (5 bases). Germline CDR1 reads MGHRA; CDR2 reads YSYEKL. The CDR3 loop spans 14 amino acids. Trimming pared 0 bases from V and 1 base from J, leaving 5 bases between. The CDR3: CASSQDRGTDTQYF. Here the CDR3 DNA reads TGCGCCAGCAGCCAAGACAGGGGCACAGATACGCAGTATTTT.

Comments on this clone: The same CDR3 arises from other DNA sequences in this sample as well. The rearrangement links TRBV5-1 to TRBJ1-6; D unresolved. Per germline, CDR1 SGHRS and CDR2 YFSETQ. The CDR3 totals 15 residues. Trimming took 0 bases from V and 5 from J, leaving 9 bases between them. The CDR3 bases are TGCGCCAGCAGCTTGGTCGGGAGGGATAATTCACCCCTCCACTTT. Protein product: CASSLVGRDNSPLHF.

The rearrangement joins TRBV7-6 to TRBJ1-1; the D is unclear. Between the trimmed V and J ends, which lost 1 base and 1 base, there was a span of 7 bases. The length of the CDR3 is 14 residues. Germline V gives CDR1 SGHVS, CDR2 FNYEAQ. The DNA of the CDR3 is TGTGCCAGCAGCTTAGGAAGGGAGAACACTGAAGCTTTCTTT. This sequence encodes CASSLGRENTEAFF.

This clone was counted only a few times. For the CDR3, the DNA is TGTGCCATCAGTGTATCCGGGAGAGAAACTGAAGCTTTCTTT. This encodes CAISVSGRETEAFF. The chain has TRBV10-3 and TRBJ1-1; D unresolved. This CDR3 is built from 14 residues. Germline V gene data show CDR1 as ENHRY and CDR2 as SYGVKD. V was trimmed by 4 bases and J by 5 bases, leaving 14 bases between them.

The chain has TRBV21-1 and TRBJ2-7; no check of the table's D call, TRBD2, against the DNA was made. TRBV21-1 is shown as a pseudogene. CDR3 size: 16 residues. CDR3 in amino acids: CASSKLLAGVKYEQYV. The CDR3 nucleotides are TGTGCCAGCAGCAAACTGTTAGCGGGAGTTAAGTACGAGCAGTACGTC.

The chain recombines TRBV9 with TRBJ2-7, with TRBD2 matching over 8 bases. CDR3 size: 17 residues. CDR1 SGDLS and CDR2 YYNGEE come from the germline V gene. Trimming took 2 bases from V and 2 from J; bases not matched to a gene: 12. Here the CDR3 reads CASSVAPSQLAAYEQYV. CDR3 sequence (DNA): TGTGCCAGCAGCGTTGCCCCAAGTCAACTAGCGGCCTACGAGCAGTACGTC.

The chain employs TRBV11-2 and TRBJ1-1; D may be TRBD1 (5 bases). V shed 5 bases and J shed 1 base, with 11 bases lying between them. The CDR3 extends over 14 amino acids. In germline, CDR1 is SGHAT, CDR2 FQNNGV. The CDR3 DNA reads TGTGCCAGCAGCCTCGGGACGACGAACACTGAAGCTTTCTTT. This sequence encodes CASSLGTTNTEAFF.

The CDR3 sequence is CASSFPAGSSYEQYF. In DNA, the CDR3 is TGTGCCAGCAGTTTTCCCGCAGGAAGCTCCTACGAGCAGTACTTC. The V and J genes are TRBV28 and TRBJ2-7, with unresolved D. This CDR3 has 15 amino acids. Germline V gives CDR1 MDHEN, CDR2 SYDVKM. V shed 3 bases and J shed 0 bases, with 12 bases lying between them.

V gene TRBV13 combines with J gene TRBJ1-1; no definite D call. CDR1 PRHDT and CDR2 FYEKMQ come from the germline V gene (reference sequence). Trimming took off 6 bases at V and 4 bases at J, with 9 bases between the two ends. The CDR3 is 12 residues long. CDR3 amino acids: CASSFSLTEAFF. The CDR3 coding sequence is TGTGCCAGCAGTTTTTCGCTCACTGAAGCTTTCTTT.

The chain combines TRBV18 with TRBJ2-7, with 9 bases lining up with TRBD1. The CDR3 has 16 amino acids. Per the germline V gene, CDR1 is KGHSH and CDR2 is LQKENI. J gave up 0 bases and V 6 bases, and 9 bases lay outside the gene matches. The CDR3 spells CASSERTGDSSYEQYV. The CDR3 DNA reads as TGTGCCAGCTCTGAACGGACAGGGGATTCCTCCTACGAGCAGTACGTC.

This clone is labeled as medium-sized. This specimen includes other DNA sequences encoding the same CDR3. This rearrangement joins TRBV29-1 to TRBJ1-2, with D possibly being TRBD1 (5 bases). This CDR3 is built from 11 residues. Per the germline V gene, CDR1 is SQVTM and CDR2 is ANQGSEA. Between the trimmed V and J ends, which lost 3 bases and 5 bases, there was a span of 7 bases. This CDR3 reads CSVEEGYGYTF. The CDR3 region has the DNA TGCAGCGTTGAGGAGGGGTATGGCTACACCTTC.

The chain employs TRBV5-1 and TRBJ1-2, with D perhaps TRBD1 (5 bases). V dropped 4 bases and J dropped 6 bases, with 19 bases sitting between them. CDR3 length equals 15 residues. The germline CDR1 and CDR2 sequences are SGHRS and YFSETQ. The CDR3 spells CASSRGQARADGYTF. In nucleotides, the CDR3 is TGCGCCAGCAGCAGGGGTCAGGCCCGGGCTGATGGCTACACCTTC.

CDR3 sequence: CASSFPPGELFF. In DNA form, the CDR3 reads TGTGCCAGCAGCTTTCCCCCCGGGGAGCTGTTTTTT. The chain employs TRBV11-1 and TRBJ2-2; D remains unclear. The CDR3 runs to 12 residues. Trimming left V 3 bases short and J 6 bases short, with 5 bases between. Germline loops: CDR1 SGHAT, CDR2 FQDESV (reference sequence).

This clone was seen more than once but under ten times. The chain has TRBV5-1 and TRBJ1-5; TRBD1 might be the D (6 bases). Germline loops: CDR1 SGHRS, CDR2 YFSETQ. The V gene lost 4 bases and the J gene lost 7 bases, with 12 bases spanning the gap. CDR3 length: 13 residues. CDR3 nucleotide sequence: TGCGCCAGCAGCATAAGGGGGGACCAGCCCCAGCATTTT. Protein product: CASSIRGDQPQHF.

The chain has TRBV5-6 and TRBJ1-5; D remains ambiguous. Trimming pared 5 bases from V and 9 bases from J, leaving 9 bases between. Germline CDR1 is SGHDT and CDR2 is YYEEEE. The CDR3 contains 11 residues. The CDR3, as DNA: TGTGCCAGCAGGTTTCAGCTGCCCCAGCATTTT. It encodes CASRFQLPQHF. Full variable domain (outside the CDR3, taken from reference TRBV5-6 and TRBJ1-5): DAGVTQSPTHLIKTRGQQVTLRCSPKSGHDTVSWYQQALGQGPQFIFQYYEEEERQRGNFPDRFSGHQFPNYSSELNVNALLLGDSALYLCASRFQLPQHFGDGTRLSIL.

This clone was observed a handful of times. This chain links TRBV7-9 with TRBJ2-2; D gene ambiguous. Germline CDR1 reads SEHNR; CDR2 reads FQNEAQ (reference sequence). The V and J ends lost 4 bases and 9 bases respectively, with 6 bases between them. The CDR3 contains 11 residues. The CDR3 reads CASSSSRELFF. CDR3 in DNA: TGTGCCAGCAGCTCGTCCCGGGAGCTGTTTTTT.

This CDR3 is CASSLTRTNEKLFF. The DNA for the CDR3 is TGCGCCAGCAGCCTAACCCGAACTAATGAAAAACTGTTTTTT. The genes are TRBV4-1 and TRBJ1-4; D is uncertain. Trimming shortened V by 4 bases and J by 1 base, and 7 bases separated the two germline ends. The CDR3 is made up of 14 amino acids. Per germline, CDR1 MGHRA and CDR2 YSYEKL.

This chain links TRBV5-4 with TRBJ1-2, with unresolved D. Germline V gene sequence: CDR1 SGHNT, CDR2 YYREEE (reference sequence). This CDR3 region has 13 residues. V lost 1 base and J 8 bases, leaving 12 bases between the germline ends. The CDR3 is CASSLWGVEGYTF. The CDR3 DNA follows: TGTGCCAGCAGCTTGTGGGGAGTAGAGGGCTACACCTTC.

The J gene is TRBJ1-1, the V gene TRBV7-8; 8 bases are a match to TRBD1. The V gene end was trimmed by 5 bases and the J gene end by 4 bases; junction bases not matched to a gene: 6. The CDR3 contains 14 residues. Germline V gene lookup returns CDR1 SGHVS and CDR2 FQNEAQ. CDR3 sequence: CASSPRTGFTEAFF. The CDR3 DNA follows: TGTGCCAGCAGCCCTCGGACAGGGTTCACTGAAGCTTTCTTT.

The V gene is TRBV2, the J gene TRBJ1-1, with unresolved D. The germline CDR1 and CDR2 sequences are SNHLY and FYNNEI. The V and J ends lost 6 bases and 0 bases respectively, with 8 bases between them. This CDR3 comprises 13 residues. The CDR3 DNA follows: TGTGCCAGCAGGATGTTTATGAACACTGAAGCTTTCTTT. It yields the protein CASRMFMNTEAFF.

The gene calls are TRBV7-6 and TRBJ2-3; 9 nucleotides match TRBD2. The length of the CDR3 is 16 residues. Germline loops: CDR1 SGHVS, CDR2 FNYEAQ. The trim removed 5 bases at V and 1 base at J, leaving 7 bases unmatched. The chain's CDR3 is CASSPDGGRGTDTQYF. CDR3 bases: TGTGCCAGCAGCCCAGATGGCGGGAGGGGCACAGATACGCAGTATTTT.

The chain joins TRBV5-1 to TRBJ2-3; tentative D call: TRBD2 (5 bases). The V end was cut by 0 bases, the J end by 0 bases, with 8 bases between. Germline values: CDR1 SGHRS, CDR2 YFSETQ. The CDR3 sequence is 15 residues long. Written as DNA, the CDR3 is TGCGCCAGCAGCTTGGGAGGGCAGAGCACAGATACGCAGTATTTT. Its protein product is CASSLGGQSTDTQYF.